The clone carrying this TCR beta chain appeared many times. Its specificity is unknown. These data belong to a study of T cell repertoires in cytomegalovirus infection. Background on the study: Shared public TCR beta signatures pointed to both CMV infection and a matching HLA type. Study-wide results and caveats: Clonotypes of TCR beta that were HLA-C-restricted and CMV-specific dominated the ex vivo response. Identification of carriers of CMV plus the relevant HLA was achieved through cumulative public TCR beta family frequency.

Germline assignment: CDR1 MDHEN and CDR2 SYDVKM. The CDR3 loop spans 15 amino acids. V shed 5 bases and J shed 9 bases, with 20 bases lying between them. TCRdb itself ran the reads through MiXCR, one entry per CDR3 protein. The data hold a few hundred thousand distinct CDR3 sequences, with 20% to 25% observed a single time. Sequenced: CD8+ T cells from PBMCs. The receptor was derived from a human donor in good health (CMV status not recorded). Some clones in this sample may be carry-over from other donors' samples. The V call is TRBV28, the J call TRBJ2-1, with D perhaps matching TRBD2 (7 bases). CDR3 in amino acids: CASSPSARGRGEQFF. The CDR3 bases are TGTGCCAGCAGTCCATCGGCGAGGGGGAGGGGTGAGCAGTTCTTC.